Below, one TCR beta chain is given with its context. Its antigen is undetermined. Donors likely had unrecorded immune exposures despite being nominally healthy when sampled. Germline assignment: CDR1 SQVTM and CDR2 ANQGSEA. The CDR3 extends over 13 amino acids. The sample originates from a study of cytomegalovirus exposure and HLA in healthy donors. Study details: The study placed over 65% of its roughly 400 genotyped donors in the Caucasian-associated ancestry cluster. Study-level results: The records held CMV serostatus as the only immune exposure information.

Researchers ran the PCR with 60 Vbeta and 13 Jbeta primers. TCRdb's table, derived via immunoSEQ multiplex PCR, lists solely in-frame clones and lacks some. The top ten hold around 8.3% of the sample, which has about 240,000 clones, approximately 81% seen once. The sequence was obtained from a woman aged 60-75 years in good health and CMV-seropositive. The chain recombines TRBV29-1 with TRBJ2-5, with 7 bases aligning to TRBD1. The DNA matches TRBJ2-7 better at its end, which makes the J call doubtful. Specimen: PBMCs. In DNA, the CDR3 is TGCAGCGTTAAGACAGGGATATCCTACGAGCAGTACTTC. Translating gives CSVKTGISYEQYF.